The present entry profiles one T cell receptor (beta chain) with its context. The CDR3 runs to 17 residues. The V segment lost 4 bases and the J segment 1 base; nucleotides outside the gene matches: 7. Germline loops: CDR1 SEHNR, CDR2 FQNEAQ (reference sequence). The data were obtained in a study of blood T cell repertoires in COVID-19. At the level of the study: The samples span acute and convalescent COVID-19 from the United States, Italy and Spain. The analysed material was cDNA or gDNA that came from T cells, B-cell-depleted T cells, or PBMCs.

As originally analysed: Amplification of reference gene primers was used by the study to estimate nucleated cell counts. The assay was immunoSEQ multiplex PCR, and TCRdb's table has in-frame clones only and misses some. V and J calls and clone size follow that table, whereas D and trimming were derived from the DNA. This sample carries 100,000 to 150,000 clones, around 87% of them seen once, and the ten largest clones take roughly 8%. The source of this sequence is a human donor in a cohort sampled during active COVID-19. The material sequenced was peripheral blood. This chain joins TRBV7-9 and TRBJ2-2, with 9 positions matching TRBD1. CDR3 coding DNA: TGTGCCAGCAGCTCGTTACCGGGACAGGGGAACACCGGGGAGCTGTTTTTT. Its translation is CASSSLPGQGNTGELFF.